This T cell receptor beta chain is from a study of post-analysis software for immune sequencing data. Study-wide background: As for disease course, relapsing-remitting, secondary progressive and progressive-relapsing multiple sclerosis were all included. Broader study findings: Controls had significantly higher normalized Chao1 diversity than multiple sclerosis patients. The authors found that F measure strongly co-clustered same-batch samples.

Every TCR beta cDNA library bore unique molecular identifiers. Out of about 0.9 to 10 million T cells, roughly 0.5 million cDNA molecules were generated. TCRdb processed the PCR reads anew with MiXCR; each CDR3 protein has one entry. The sample lists more than 500,000 distinct CDR3 sequences; 34% were seen once. On this clonotype itself: Its antigen is not identified.

Sequencing was done on a sample of blood. This sequence was found in a girl younger than 18 with multiple sclerosis.

DNA of the CDR3: TGTGCCAGCCAACGTCCCGCCAGGGCGACCTACGAGCAGTACTTC. Translation: CASQRPARATYEQYF. J is TRBJ2-7 and V is TRBV7-2; D might be TRBD1 (5 bases). V lost 8 bases to trimming and J lost 2 bases, with 19 bases between them. This CDR3 is built from 15 residues. Germline lookup yields CDR1 SGHTA and CDR2 FQGNSA.